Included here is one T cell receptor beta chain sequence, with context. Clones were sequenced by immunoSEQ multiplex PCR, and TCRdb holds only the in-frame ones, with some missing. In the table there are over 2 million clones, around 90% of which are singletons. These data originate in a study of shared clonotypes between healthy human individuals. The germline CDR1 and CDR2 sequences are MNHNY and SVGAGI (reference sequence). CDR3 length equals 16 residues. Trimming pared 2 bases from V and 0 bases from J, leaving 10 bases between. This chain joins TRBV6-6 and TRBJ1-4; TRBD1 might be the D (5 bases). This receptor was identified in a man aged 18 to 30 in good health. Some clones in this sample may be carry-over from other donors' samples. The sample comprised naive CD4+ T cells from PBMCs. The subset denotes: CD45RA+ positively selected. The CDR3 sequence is CASSYRGPATNEKLFF. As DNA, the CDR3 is TGTGCCAGCAGTTACCGGGGCCCTGCAACTAATGAAAAACTGTTTTTT.